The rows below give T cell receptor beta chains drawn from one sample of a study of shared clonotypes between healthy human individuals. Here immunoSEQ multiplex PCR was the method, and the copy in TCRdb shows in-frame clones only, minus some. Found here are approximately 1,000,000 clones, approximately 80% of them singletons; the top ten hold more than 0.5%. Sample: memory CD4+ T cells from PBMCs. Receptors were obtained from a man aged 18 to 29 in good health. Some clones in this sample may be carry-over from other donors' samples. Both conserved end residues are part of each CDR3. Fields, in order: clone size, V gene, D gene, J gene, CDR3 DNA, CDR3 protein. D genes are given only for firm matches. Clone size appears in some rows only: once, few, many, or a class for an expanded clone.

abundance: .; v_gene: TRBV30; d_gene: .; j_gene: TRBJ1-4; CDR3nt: TGTGCCTGGACCAGGTGGGGGGAAGATGAAAAACTGTTTTTT; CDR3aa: CAWTRWGEDEKLFF
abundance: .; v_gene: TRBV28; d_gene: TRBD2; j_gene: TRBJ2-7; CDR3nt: TGTGCCAGCAGTTTAATAGCGGGACCTTCCTATTACTTC; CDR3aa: CASSLIAGPSYYF
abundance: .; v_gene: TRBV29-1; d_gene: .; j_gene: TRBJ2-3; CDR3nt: TGCAGCGCCCCATGGGGGGCGGCCACAGATACGCAGTATTTT; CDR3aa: CSAPWGAATDTQYF
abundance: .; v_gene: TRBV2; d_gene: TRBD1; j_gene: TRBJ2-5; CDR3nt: TGTGCCAGCAGTGACAGGGGGCAACGGTTAGAGACCCAGTACTTC; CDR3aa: CASSDRGQRLETQYF
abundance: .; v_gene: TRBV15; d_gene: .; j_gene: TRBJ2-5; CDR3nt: TGTGCCACCAGCAGCTGGCCAGCAAGGACCCAGTACTTC; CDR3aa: CATSSWPARTQYF
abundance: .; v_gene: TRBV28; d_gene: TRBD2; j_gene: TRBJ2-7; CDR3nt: TGTGCCAGCAGTTTGGATAGCGGGAGGGACTACGAGCAGTACTTC; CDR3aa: CASSLDSGRDYEQYF
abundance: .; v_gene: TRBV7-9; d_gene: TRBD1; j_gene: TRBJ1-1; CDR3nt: TGTGCCAGCAGCCTCTCACCGGACAGGGCCACTGAAGCTTTCTTT; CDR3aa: CASSLSPDRATEAFF
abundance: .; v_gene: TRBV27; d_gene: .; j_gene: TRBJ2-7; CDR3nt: TGTGCCAGCAGTCAACGGGGCGCCCGGGGCTACGAGCAGTACTTC; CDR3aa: CASSQRGARGYEQYF
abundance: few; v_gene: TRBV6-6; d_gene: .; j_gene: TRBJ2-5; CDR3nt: TGTGCCAGCAGTTACGGGGGGATGGGTCAAGAGACCCAGTACTTC; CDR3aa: CASSYGGMGQETQYF
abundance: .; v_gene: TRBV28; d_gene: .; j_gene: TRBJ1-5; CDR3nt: TGTGCCAGCAGTTTCTCTAGGGGGGCCCCCGAAGATTATAGCAATCAGCCCCAGCATTTT; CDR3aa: CASSFSRGAPEDYSNQPQHF
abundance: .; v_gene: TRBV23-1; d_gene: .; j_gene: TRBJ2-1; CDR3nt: TGCGCCAGCAGTCATCATATATCCAATTCGCAGTTCTTC; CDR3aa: CASSHHISNSQFF
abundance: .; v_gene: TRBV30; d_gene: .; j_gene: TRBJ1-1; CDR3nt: TGTGCCTGGAGCGGGGGGAGAAACACTGAAGCTTTCTTT; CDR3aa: CAWSGGRNTEAFF
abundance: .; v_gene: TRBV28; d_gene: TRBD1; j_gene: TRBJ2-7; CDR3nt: TGTGCCAGCAGATCCCGGGACAGGGACCCCAGCGAGCAGTACTTC; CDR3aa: CASRSRDRDPSEQYF
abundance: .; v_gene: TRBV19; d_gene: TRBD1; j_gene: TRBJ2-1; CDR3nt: TGTGCCAGTAGAACGACAGGGGGCGATGAGCAGTTCTTC; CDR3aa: CASRTTGGDEQFF
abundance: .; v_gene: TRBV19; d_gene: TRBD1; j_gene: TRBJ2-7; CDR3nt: TGTGCCAGTAGTACCCGGACAGGTCAACCCTACGAGCAGTACTTC; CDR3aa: CASSTRTGQPYEQYF
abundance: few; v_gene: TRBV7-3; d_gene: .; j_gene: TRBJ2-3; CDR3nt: TGTGCCAGCAGCTTAGCTCCAGGAAGCACAGATACGCAGTATTTT; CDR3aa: CASSLAPGSTDTQYF
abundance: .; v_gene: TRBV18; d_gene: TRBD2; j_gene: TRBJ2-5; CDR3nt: TGTGCCAGCTCACCCGGGACTAGCGGGAGTCGGGAGACCCAGTACTTC; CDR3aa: CASSPGTSGSRETQYF
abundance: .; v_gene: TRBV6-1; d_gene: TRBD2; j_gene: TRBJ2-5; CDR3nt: TGTGCCAGCAGTATACTAGCGGGAGTAGAGACCCAGTACTTC; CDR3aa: CASSILAGVETQYF
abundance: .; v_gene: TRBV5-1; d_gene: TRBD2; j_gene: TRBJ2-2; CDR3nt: TGCGCCAGCAGCTTAACGGGAGGGCGTACCGGGGAGCTGTTTTTT; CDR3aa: CASSLTGGRTGELFF
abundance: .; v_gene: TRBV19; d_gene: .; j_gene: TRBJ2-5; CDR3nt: TGTGCCAGTAGTATGTGGGGTGGTCAGTACCAAGAGACCCAGTACTTC; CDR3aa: CASSMWGGQYQETQYF
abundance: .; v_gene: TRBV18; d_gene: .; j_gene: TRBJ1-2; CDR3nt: TGTGCCAGCTCGCTGGACACGGAGTATGGCTACACCTTC; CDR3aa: CASSLDTEYGYTF
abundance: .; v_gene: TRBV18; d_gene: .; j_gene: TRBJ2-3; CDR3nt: TGTGCCAGCTCAGCCGGGGCTTCAGATACGCAGTATTTT; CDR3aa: CASSAGASDTQYF
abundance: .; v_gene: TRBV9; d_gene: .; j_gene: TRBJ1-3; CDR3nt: TGTGCCAGCAGCGTAGGAGACCCGTCTAAAGCTCATTTT; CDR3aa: CASSVGDPSKAHF
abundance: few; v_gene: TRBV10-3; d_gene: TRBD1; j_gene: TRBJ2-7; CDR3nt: TGTGCCATCCGTACATCGGGACAGGGAGTTCACGAGCAGTACTTC; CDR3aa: CAIRTSGQGVHEQYF
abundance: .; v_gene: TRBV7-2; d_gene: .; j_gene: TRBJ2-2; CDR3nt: TGTGCCAGCAGCTCCGGGACGGCCGGGGAGCTGTTTTTT; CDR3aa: CASSSGTAGELFF
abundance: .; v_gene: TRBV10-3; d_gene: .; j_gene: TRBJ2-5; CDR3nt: TGTGCCATCACCCGTACGTACCAAGAGACCCAGTACTTC; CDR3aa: CAITRTYQETQYF
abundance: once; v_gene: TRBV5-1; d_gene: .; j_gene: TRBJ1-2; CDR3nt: TGCGCCAGCAGCTTGGCTGGCGGCTCTAACTATGGCTACACCTTC; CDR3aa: CASSLAGGSNYGYTF
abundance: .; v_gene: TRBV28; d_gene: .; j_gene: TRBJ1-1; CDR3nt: TGTGCCCTATCCAGGCTCGGACTGGGCACTGAAGCTTTCTTT; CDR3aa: CALSRLGLGTEAFF
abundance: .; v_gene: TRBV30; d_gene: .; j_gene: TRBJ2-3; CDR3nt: TGTGCCTGGAGTAGCCGGGATACGCAGTATTTT; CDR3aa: CAWSSRDTQYF
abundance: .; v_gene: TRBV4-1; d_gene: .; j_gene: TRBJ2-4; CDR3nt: TGCGCCAGCAGCCGAGGGGGGGGCGGGCAAAACATTCAGTACTTC; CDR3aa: CASSRGGGGQNIQYF
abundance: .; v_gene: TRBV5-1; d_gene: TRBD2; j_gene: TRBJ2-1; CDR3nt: TGCGCCAGCAGCCTGGAGGGCGGGAGGGGATACAATGAGCAGTTCTTC; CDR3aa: CASSLEGGRGYNEQFF
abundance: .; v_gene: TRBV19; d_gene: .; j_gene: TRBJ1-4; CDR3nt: TGTGCCAGTAGTATAGTATGGAGGCGTAATGAAAAACTGTTTTTT; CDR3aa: CASSIVWRRNEKLFF
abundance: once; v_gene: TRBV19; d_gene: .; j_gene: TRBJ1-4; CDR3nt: TGTGCCAGTACCCCTACAGGGTACCCTAATGAAAAACTGTTTTTT; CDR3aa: CASTPTGYPNEKLFF
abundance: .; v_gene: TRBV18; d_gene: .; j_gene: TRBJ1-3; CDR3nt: TGTGCCAGCTCACCGGCAGCGACTGGAAACACCATATATTTT; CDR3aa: CASSPAATGNTIYF
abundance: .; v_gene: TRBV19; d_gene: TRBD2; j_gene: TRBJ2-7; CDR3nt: TGTGCCAGAACAAGACTAGCGGGAGAATCTTCCTACGAGCAGTACTTC; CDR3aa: CARTRLAGESSYEQYF
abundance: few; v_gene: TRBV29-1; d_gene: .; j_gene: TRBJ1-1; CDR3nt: TGCAGCGTTGTCGGCGGGGGACTTGAAGCTTTCTTT; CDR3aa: CSVVGGGLEAFF
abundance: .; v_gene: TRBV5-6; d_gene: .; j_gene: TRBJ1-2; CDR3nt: TGTGCCAGCAGCCCACGTAACTATGGCTACACCTTC; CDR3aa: CASSPRNYGYTF
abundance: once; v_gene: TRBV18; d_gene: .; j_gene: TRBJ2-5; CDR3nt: TGTGCCAGCTCACCTATCGGACAGCGAGAGACCCAGTACTTC; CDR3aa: CASSPIGQRETQYF
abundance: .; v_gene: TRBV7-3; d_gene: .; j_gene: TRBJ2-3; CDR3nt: TGTGCCAGCAGCTTAAGCGGGAGCACAGATACGCAGTATTTT; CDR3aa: CASSLSGSTDTQYF
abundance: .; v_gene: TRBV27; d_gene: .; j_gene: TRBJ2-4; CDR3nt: TGTGCCAGCAGTGGAAGGACAGTCCCCAAAAACATTCAGTACTTC; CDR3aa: CASSGRTVPKNIQYF
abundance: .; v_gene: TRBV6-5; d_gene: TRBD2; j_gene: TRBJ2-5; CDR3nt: TGTGCCAGCAGTTACCGCGGGACTAGCGGGACCCAGTACTTC; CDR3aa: CASSYRGTSGTQYF
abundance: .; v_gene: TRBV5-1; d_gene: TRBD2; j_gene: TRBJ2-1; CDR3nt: TGCGCCAGCAGCTTGGGTAGCGGGAGAGCGTGGAATGAGCAGTTCTTC; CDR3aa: CASSLGSGRAWNEQFF
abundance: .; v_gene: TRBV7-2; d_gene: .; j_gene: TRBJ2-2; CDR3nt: TGTGCCAGCAGCTTGCTTCGGGTCACCGGGGAGCTGTTTTTT; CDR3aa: CASSLLRVTGELFF
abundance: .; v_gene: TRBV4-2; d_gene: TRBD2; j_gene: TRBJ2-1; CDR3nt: TGTGCCAGCAGCCAGAGCAAGCGGGGGGGGCTAGATGAGCAGTTCTTC; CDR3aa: CASSQSKRGGLDEQFF
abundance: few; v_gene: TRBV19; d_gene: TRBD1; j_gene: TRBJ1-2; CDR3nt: TGTGCCAGTAGTCCTCCCGGGACAGGGCGCAGTAACTATGGCTACACCTTC; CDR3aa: CASSPPGTGRSNYGYTF
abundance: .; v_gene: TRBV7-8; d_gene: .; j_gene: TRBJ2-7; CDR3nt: TGTGCCAGCAGCTCCAGACTCCGAGACTCCTACGAGCAGTACTTC; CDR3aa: CASSSRLRDSYEQYF
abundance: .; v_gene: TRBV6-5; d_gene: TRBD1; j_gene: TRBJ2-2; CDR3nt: TGTGCCAGCAGTTACGGGACAGGAATCTACACCGGGGAGCTGTTTTTT; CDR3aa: CASSYGTGIYTGELFF
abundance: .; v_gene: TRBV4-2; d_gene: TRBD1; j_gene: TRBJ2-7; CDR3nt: TGTGCCAGCAGCCAAGCCCCGGGACAGGAATTCTCCGAGCAGTACTTC; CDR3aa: CASSQAPGQEFSEQYF
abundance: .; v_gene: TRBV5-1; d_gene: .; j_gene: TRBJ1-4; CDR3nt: TGCGCCAGCAGCCCGGGGACCGGTGAAAAACTGTTTTTT; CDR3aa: CASSPGTGEKLFF
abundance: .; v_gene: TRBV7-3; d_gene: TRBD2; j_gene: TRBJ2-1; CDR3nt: TGTGCCAGCAGCCTCATGGGGGGGGTTCCCAATGAGCAGTTCTTC; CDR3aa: CASSLMGGVPNEQFF